These 6 T cell receptor beta chains originate from one sample sequenced in a study of blood T cell repertoires in COVID-19. Produced via immunoSEQ multiplex PCR; TCRdb's table is partial and in-frame only. The repertoire holds a few hundred thousand clones, with 75% to 90% as singletons. Sequenced input: PBMCs or T cells enriched from blood (not recorded which). These receptors came from a man aged 18-30 years who had recovered from COVID-19.

This chain uses TRBV18 with TRBJ2-1; 15 bases are shared with TRBD2. The J segment lost 4 bases and the V segment lost 6 bases, leaving 10 bases of the junction unmatched. The CDR3 spans 18 residues. Germline V gene sequence: CDR1 KGHSH, CDR2 LQKENI. The CDR3 sequence is CASSPGTSGRSGYNEQFF. The CDR3 bases are TGTGCCAGCTCTCCGGGGACTAGCGGGAGGTCAGGATACAATGAGCAGTTCTTC.

This clone was recorded once. The rearrangement joins TRBV9 to TRBJ2-5; 7 nucleotides line up with TRBD2. This CDR3 spans 15 amino acids. The germline CDR1 and CDR2 sequences are SGDLS and YYNGEE. V shed 0 bases, J shed 0 bases, and the junction held 2 bases outside the gene matches. CDR3 sequence: CASSVAAGDQETQYF. The DNA for the CDR3 is TGTGCCAGCAGCGTAGCGGCGGGGGACCAAGAGACCCAGTACTTC.

This clone has just a few counts. This chain connects TRBV28 to TRBJ1-3; 9 bases align to TRBD1. CDR3 size: 20 residues. V lost 4 bases, J lost 0 bases, and 16 bases stayed unmatched. Germline CDR1 is MDHEN and CDR2 is SYDVKM. CDR3 DNA: TGTGCCAGCAGTTCCCTGCCGGGACAGGGAGGGGTACCCTCTGGAAACACCATATATTTT. As protein: CASSSLPGQGGVPSGNTIYF.

This clone was detected only once. J is TRBJ2-1 and V is TRBV7-2; 8 nucleotides agree with TRBD2. Per germline, CDR1 SGHTA and CDR2 FQGNSA. J was trimmed by 5 bases and V by 4 bases; bases with no gene match: 10. The CDR3 loop spans 16 amino acids. This CDR3 is CASSWPPGGRNNEQFF. For the CDR3, the DNA is TGTGCCAGCAGCTGGCCCCCAGGCGGGAGGAACAATGAGCAGTTCTTC.

V gene TRBV16 combines with J gene TRBJ2-5; 8 nucleotides match TRBD1. This CDR3 is built from 13 residues. Per germline, CDR1 KGHSY and CDR2 FQNENV. Trimming at V came to 7 bases and at J to 5 bases, leaving 6 bases not matched to a gene. CDR3 DNA sequence: TGTGCCAGCAACCGACAGGGGAAGGAGACCCAGTACTTC. Amino acid sequence: CASNRQGKETQYF.

This chain joins TRBV4-1 and TRBJ2-1; D is perhaps TRBD2 (5 bases). Trimming cost V 4 bases and J 4 bases, with 14 bases left between them. Germline assignment: CDR1 MGHRA and CDR2 YSYEKL. This CDR3 has 15 residues. CDR3 bases: TGCGCCAGCAGCCTGCCCCGGAGGCTGTACAATGAGCAGTTCTTC. It translates to CASSLPRRLYNEQFF.